This T cell receptor (beta chain) is from a study of cytomegalovirus exposure and HLA in healthy donors. Whole-study findings and limits: TCR beta sequences numbering 15,000 to 20,000 were associated with HLA alleles at 0.05 false discovery rate in a later analysis.

CDR3 length: 14 amino acids. Germline V CDR1 and CDR2: SGHDN, FVKESK. The V gene lost 1 base and the J gene lost 5 bases, with 11 bases spanning the gap. The PCR made use of 60 Vbeta and 13 Jbeta primers. The table came from immunoSEQ multiplex PCR; TCRdb's copy has only in-frame clones and leaves some out. Among roughly 100,000 clones, 60% to 70% were seen once, and the ten largest hold around 3.3%. About this clone: Its specificity is not known.

This receptor was obtained from a woman between 45 and 60 years old in good health and CMV-seronegative. The rearrangement links TRBV14 to TRBJ2-5; D is ambiguous. Sequencing used PBMCs. CDR3 sequence reads: CASSQALVLETQYF. The CDR3 DNA sequence: TGTGCCAGCAGCCAAGCACTTGTGCTGGAGACCCAGTACTTC.